The rows below give T cell receptor beta chains drawn from one sample of a study of blood T cell repertoires in COVID-19. Produced via immunoSEQ multiplex PCR; TCRdb's table is partial and in-frame only. The data contain 130,000 to 150,000 clones, 85% to 90% of them seen just once; the ten biggest clones take up about 2.3%. The sample taken for sequencing was peripheral blood. Source of these receptors: a human donor in a cohort sampled during active COVID-19. Each CDR3 is given with its conserved first and last residue. A D gene is named only where the DNA matches it firmly. The size entry is marked missing in some rows and otherwise reads once, few, many or a size class.

d_gene	v_gene	len	j_gene	abundance	CDR3nt	CDR3aa
TRBD2	TRBV24-1	16	TRBJ2-1	.	TGTGCCACCAGTGACCCTAGCGGGACCCCCTACAATGAGCAGTTCTTC	CATSDPSGTPYNEQFF
TRBD1	TRBV29-1	16	TRBJ2-5	.	TGCAGCGTTGAAGTTTCCGGGACAGGGGGTTTTGAGACCCAGTACTTC	CSVEVSGTGGFETQYF
TRBD2	TRBV7-3	15	TRBJ2-5	once	TGTGCCAGCAGCCTCGGACTAGCGGGAGATAAGACCCAGTACTTC	CASSLGLAGDKTQYF
TRBD2	TRBV7-2	15	TRBJ2-3	.	TGTGCCAGCAGCTTTCGGGGGGGCCGCCCAGATACGCAGTATTTT	CASSFRGGRPDTQYF
.	TRBV7-9	14	TRBJ2-7	.	TGTGCCAGCAGCTTAGGAGGCAACCCCTACGAGCAGTACTTC	CASSLGGNPYEQYF
TRBD1	TRBV24-1	13	TRBJ2-7	.	TGTGCCACCGGGACAGGGTCGTGGTACGAGCAGTACTTC	CATGTGSWYEQYF
TRBD2	TRBV5-1	17	TRBJ2-1	.	TGCGCCAGCAGCACTTTAGCGGGGGGCGACTCCTACAATGAGCAGTTCTTC	CASSTLAGGDSYNEQFF
TRBD1	TRBV19	14	TRBJ2-7	.	TGTGCCAGTTCGGACAGGGCGATTTCCTACGAGCAGTACTTC	CASSDRAISYEQYF
.	TRBV12-3/TRBV12-4	11	TRBJ2-3	.	TGTGCCAGCAGTCTGCGGGATACGCAGTATTTT	CASSLRDTQYF
TRBD2	TRBV9	14	TRBJ2-5	.	TGTGCCAGCAGCCCCAGCGGGAGATCTGAGACCCAGTACTTC	CASSPSGRSETQYF
.	TRBV19	15	TRBJ2-7	once	TGTGCCAGTAGTATCTCCCCAGATCGCTCCTACGAGCAGTACTTC	CASSISPDRSYEQYF
TRBD1	TRBV18	15	TRBJ1-1	.	TGTGCCAGCTCACTTTCGACAGGGGGTAGGGCTGAAGCTTTCTTT	CASSLSTGGRAEAFF
TRBD2	TRBV15	18	TRBJ2-1	.	TGTGCCACCAGCAGAGATTCGACTAGCGGGACGGCTTACAATGAGCAGTTCTTC	CATSRDSTSGTAYNEQFF
.	TRBV5-1	13	TRBJ1-1	.	TGCGCCAGCAGCACATTCCAGGGGAGCGGAGCTTTCTTT	CASSTFQGSGAFF
.	TRBV20-1	13	TRBJ2-5	few	TGCAGTGCGAGTAGGGAGGTCACAGAGACCCAGTACTTC	CSASREVTETQYF
TRBD2	TRBV4-3	19	TRBJ2-1	.	TGCGCCAGCAGCCAAGATAGGGGGAGTAGCGGGGTGGACGACAATGAGCAGTTCTTC	CASSQDRGSSGVDDNEQFF
.	TRBV7-9	11	TRBJ2-3	.	TGTGCCAGCAGTCGGGCAGATACGCAGTATTTT	CASSRADTQYF
TRBD2	TRBV3-1/TRBV3-2	17	TRBJ2-4	.	TGTGCCAGCAGCCAAGACCCGGGACTAGCGGGGGGAAACATTCAGTACTTC	CASSQDPGLAGGNIQYF
.	TRBV28	15	TRBJ2-7	.	TGTGCCAGCAGTTTGGGCGGGATGCAGATCTACGAGCAGTACTTC	CASSLGGMQIYEQYF
TRBD1	TRBV25-1	15	TRBJ1-1	.	TGTGCCAGCAGTGAAACCCGACAGGGGGCTAATGAAGCTTTCTTT	CASSETRQGANEAFF
.	TRBV6-5	16	TRBJ1-4	.	TGTGCCAGCAGTTACTCGGCGAGAACAGGGCCGGGAAAACTGTTTTTT	CASSYSARTGPGKLFF
TRBD1	TRBV10-3	17	TRBJ2-6	.	TGTGCCAGCCTGGGGGGACAGGGTATCTCTGGGGCCAACGTCCTGACTTTC	CASLGGQGISGANVLTF
TRBD1	TRBV7-9	18	TRBJ1-6	.	TGTGCCAGCAGCTTAGCGGCCTTAGGACAGGGTGGGCGATCACCCCTCCACTTT	CASSLAALGQGGRSPLHF
TRBD2	TRBV6-1	16	TRBJ2-3	.	TGTGCCAGCAGTGCCGAAGGGACTAGCGGGACAGATACGCAGTATTTT	CASSAEGTSGTDTQYF
.	TRBV3-1/TRBV3-2	13	TRBJ1-1	.	TGTGCCAGCGGACAGATGCCGAACACTGAAGCTTTCTTT	CASGQMPNTEAFF
TRBD2	TRBV3-1/TRBV3-2	17	TRBJ2-7	.	TGTGCCAGCAGCCAAGGAACGGGACTAGCCAATCCCTACGAGCAGTACTTC	CASSQGTGLANPYEQYF
.	TRBV15	13	TRBJ2-3	.	TGTGCCACCAGCAGCGGACACACAGATACGCAGTATTTT	CATSSGHTDTQYF
.	TRBV6-8	15	TRBJ1-3	.	TGTGCCAGCCCCCGAAACGACTCGGGTGGAAACACCATATATTTT	CASPRNDSGGNTIYF
TRBD1	TRBV7-2	17	TRBJ2-7	.	TGTGCCAGCAGCTTAGGGGGACAGGGAGGCTTTGCCTACGAGCAGTACTTC	CASSLGGQGGFAYEQYF
.	TRBV3-1/TRBV3-2	14	TRBJ1-5	.	TGTGCCAGCAGCCAAGGACAGTTCAATCAGCCCCAGCATTTT	CASSQGQFNQPQHF
.	TRBV30	14	TRBJ2-5	.	TGTGCCTGGAGCGCCGGGACACAGAAAGAGACCCAGTACTTC	CAWSAGTQKETQYF
.	TRBV30	13	TRBJ1-6	few	TGTGCCTGGGCAACGGGCTATAATTCACCCCTCCACTTT	CAWATGYNSPLHF
.	TRBV5-1	15	TRBJ1-2	.	TGCGCCAGCAGACTTAATAGAGCAGGACTCGATGGCTACACCTTC	CASRLNRAGLDGYTF
TRBD2	TRBV4-2	16	TRBJ2-7	.	TGTGCCAGCGGACTAGCGGGAGGGCCACAGGCTGGCGAGCAGTACTTC	CASGLAGGPQAGEQYF
TRBD1	TRBV5-1	18	TRBJ1-1	.	TGCGCCAGCAGCTTGGCCGTATCCCTGGGACAGCGTAACACTGAAGCTTTCTTT	CASSLAVSLGQRNTEAFF
.	TRBV30	15	TRBJ1-1	few	TGTGCCTGCAGGGGTATTAGGGTCGGGAACACTGAAGCTTTCTTT	CACRGIRVGNTEAFF
.	TRBV6-2/TRBV6-3	14	TRBJ1-1	.	TGTGCCAGCAGTTTCGAGGGAGTAGGCACTGAAGCTTTCTTT	CASSFEGVGTEAFF
TRBD1	TRBV18	16	TRBJ1-1	.	TGTGCCAGCTCGCACCGGGACAGGGGACGGAACACTGAAGCTTTCTTT	CASSHRDRGRNTEAFF
TRBD1	TRBV4-1	16	TRBJ1-5	few	TGCGCCAGCAGCCAAGAAAGGACAGGGAACAATCAGCCCCAGCATTTT	CASSQERTGNNQPQHF
.	TRBV6-6	15	TRBJ1-1	.	TGTGCCAGCAGTTACTCGCAGGGGATGAACACTGAAGCTTTCTTT	CASSYSQGMNTEAFF
.	TRBV4-3	14	TRBJ2-7	.	TGCGCCAGCAGCCAAGAAGAGGGAACCTACGAGCAGTACTTC	CASSQEEGTYEQYF
.	TRBV6-5	16	TRBJ1-1	.	TGTGCCAGCAGTTACCAGACAGGATTTTTTGTAACTGAAGCTTTCTTT	CASSYQTGFFVTEAFF
.	TRBV5-4	13	TRBJ1-2	.	TGTGCCTCCGAGGTCGGAGGGCAGTATGGCTACACCTTC	CASEVGGQYGYTF
.	TRBV4-3	15	TRBJ2-7	few	TGCGCCAGCAGCCAAGACCAGGGTATCACCTACGAGCAGTACTTC	CASSQDQGITYEQYF
TRBD2	TRBV7-2	16	TRBJ2-2	.	TGTGCCAGCAGCTTATCTCAAGCGGGGGGCACCGGGGAGCTGTTTTTT	CASSLSQAGGTGELFF
TRBD2	TRBV14	14	TRBJ2-3	.	TGTGCCAGCAGCCTCCGACTAGCGGGAGATACGCAGTATTTT	CASSLRLAGDTQYF
.	TRBV2	14	TRBJ2-7	few	TGTGCCAGCAAGATGGAGGCCTCCTCCTACGAGCAGTACTTC	CASKMEASSYEQYF
.	TRBV27	14	TRBJ2-7	.	TGTGCCAGCAGTTGGAGGGACAGTTCCTACGAGCAGTACTTC	CASSWRDSSYEQYF
.	TRBV7-2	15	TRBJ2-7	.	TGTGCCAGCAGCTTAGGCTCCGCTAGCTCCTACGAGCAGTACTTC	CASSLGSASSYEQYF
.	TRBV19	14	TRBJ1-5	.	TGTGCCAGTAGTATAAGCCCGCGTAATCAGCCCCAGCATTTT	CASSISPRNQPQHF
.	TRBV21-1	14	TRBJ2-7	.	TGTGCCAGCAGCAGGGGACAGGGTCCCTACGAGCAGTACTTC	CASSRGQGPYEQYF
TRBD1	TRBV3-1/TRBV3-2	16	TRBJ1-3	.	TGTGCCAGCAGCCGGACAGGGGGAACAGTAGGAAACACCATATATTTT	CASSRTGGTVGNTIYF
.	TRBV5-4	12	TRBJ1-1	few	TGTGCCACTAGGGGGGGGAACACTGAAGCTTTCTTT	CATRGGNTEAFF
.	TRBV5-1	14	TRBJ2-7	.	TGCGCCAGCAGCTTCTTGACAGGTGCACGAGAGCAGTACTTC	CASSFLTGAREQYF